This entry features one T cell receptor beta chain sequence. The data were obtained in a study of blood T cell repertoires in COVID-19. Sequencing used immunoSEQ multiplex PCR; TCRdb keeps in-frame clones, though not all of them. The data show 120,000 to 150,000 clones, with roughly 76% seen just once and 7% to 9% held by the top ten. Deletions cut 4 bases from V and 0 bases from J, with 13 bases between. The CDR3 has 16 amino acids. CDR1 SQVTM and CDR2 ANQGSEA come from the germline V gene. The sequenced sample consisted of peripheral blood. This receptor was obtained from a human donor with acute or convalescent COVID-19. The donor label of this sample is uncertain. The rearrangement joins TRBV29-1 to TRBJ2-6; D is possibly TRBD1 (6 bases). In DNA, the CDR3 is TGCAGCGTTGGACAGGCACTACCCTCTGGGGCCAACGTCCTGACTTTC. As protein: CSVGQALPSGANVLTF.